This T cell receptor (beta chain) was sequenced during a study of blood T cell repertoires in COVID-19. Study-level background: Both acute and convalescent COVID-19 samples were obtained from the United States, Italy and Spain. The analysed material was cDNA or gDNA that came from T cells, B-cell-depleted T cells, or PBMCs.

The CDR3 spans 15 residues. Trimming removed 5 bases at V and 2 bases at J, with 15 bases between. The germline CDR1 and CDR2 sequences are MNHNY and SVGAGI (reference sequence). Original analysis: Estimates of nucleated cell counts were drawn from the amplification of reference gene primers. Profiling relied on immunoSEQ multiplex PCR, and the TCRdb table lists in-frame clones only, not all of them. V and J calls and clone size are given by that table; D and trimming were obtained from the DNA. This sample has tens of thousands of clones, with around 87% found just once. The sequenced sample was peripheral blood. The chain employs TRBV6-6 and TRBJ1-1; D is possibly TRBD1 (6 bases). This clonotype was sampled from a human donor in a cohort sampled during active COVID-19. The CDR3 region is CASSTTGTPNTEAFF. CDR3 coding DNA: TGTGCCAGCAGTACCACCGGGACACCTAACACTGAAGCTTTCTTT.